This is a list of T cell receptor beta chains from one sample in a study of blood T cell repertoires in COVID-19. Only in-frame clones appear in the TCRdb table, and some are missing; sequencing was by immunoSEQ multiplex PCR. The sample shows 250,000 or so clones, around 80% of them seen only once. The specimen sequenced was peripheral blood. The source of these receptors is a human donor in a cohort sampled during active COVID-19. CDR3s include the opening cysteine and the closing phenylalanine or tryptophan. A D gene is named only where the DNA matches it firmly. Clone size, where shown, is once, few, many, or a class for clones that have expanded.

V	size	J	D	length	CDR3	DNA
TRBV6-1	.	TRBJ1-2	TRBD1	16	CASSEGQGGKGYGYTF	TGTGCCAGCAGTGAGGGTCAGGGGGGAAAGGGCTATGGCTACACCTTC
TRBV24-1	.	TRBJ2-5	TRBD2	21	CATSDLGTQGLAVPAGETQYF	TGTGCCACCAGTGATTTGGGGACCCAGGGACTAGCGGTACCTGCCGGGGAGACCCAGTACTTC
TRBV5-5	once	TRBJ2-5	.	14	CASTNPRRGETQYF	TGTGCCAGCACCAACCCCCGGAGAGGGGAGACCCAGTACTTC
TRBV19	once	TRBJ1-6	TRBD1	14	CASTVRQGSSPLHF	TGTGCCAGTACCGTCAGACAGGGTTCGTCACCCCTCCACTTT
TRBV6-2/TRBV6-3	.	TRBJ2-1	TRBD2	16	CASSYGRASGSWEQFF	TGTGCCAGCAGTTACGGTAGGGCTAGCGGGAGTTGGGAGCAGTTCTTC
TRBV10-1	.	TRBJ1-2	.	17	CASRDFRIGGVNYGYTF	TGCGCCAGCAGAGATTTTAGGATAGGCGGAGTAAACTATGGCTACACCTTC
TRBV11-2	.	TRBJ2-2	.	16	CASSLSDSSDTGELFF	TGTGCCAGCAGCTTATCGGACAGTTCGGACACCGGGGAGCTGTTTTTT
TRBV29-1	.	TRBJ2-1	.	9	CSVEGPSVF	TGCAGCGTTGAGGGCCCGTCAGTCTTC
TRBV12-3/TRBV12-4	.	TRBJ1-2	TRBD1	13	CASKGQGSYGYTF	TGTGCCAGCAAAGGACAGGGATCGTATGGCTACACCTTC
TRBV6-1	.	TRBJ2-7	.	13	CASSEADGGAEYF	TGTGCCAGCAGTGAAGCGGATGGAGGGGCTGAGTACTTC
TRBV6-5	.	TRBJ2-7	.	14	CAARWTVSSYEQYF	TGTGCCGCCCGATGGACAGTTTCGTCCTACGAGCAGTACTTC
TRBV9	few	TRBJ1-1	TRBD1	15	CASSVGGQTNTEAFF	TGTGCCAGCAGCGTAGGGGGACAGACGAACACTGAAGCTTTCTTT
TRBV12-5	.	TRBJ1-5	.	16	CASGLVGSGGNQPQHF	TGTGCTAGTGGTTTGGTAGGGTCAGGGGGCAATCAGCCCCAGCATTTT
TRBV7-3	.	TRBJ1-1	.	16	CASSLTSLAVGTEAFF	TGTGCCAGCAGCTTAACGTCTTTGGCGGTAGGCACTGAAGCTTTCTTT
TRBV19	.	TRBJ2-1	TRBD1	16	CASNRPGQGFFNEQFF	TGTGCCAGTAACCGACCGGGACAGGGATTTTTCAATGAGCAGTTCTTC
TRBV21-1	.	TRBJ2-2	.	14	CASSSTGGTGELFF	TGTGCCAGCAGCTCCACGGGGGGCACCGGGGAGCTGTTTTTT
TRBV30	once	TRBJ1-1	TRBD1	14	CAWDRGRIGPEAFF	TGTGCCTGGGACAGGGGGCGAATTGGCCCTGAAGCTTTCTTT
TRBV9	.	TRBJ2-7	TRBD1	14	CASSPNRGTYEQYF	TGTGCCAGCAGCCCCAACAGGGGGACTTACGAGCAGTACTTC
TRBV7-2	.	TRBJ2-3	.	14	CASSSRTVKDTQYF	TGTGCCAGCAGCTCCCGGACAGTGAAAGATACGCAGTATTTT
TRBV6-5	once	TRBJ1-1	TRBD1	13	CASSPQGDTEAFF	TGTGCCAGCAGCCCACAGGGGGACACTGAAGCTTTCTTT
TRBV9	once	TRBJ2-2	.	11	CASARSGELFF	TGTGCCAGCGCTAGAAGCGGGGAGCTGTTTTTT
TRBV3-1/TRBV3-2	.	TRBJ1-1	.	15	CASSQFMGMGGRAFF	TGTGCCAGCAGCCAATTTATGGGTATGGGAGGTCGAGCTTTCTTT
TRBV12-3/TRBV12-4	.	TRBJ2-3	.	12	CASSSQGKTQYF	TGTGCCAGCAGTTCACAGGGTAAGACGCAGTATTTT
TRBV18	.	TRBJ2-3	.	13	CASSSGSTDTQYF	TGTGCCAGCTCGTCAGGGTCAACAGATACGCAGTATTTT
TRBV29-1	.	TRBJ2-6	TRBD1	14	CSVEDRAGANVLTF	TGCAGCGTTGAGGACAGGGCTGGGGCCAACGTCCTGACTTTC
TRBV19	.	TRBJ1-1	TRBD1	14	CASSNRQGVTEAFF	TGTGCCAGTAGTAATCGACAGGGAGTGACTGAAGCTTTCTTT